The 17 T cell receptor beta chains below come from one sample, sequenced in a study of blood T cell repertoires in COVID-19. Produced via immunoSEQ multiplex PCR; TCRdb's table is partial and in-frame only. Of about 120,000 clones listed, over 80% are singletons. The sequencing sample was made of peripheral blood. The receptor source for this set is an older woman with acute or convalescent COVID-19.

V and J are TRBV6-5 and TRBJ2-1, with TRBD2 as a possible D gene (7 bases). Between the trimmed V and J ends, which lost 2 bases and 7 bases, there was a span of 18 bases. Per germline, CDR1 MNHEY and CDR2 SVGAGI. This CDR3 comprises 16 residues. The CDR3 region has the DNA TGTGCCAGCAGTTACAGGGGGGGGCAGTGGGGAAATGAGCAGTTCTTC. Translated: CASSYRGGQWGNEQFF.

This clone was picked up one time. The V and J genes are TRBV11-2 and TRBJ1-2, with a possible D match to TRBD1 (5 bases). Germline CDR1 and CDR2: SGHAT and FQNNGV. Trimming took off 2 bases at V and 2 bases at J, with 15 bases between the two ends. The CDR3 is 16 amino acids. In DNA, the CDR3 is TGTGCCAGCAGCTTAAACGGCGACAGCTCCAACTATGGCTACACCTTC. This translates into CASSLNGDSSNYGYTF.

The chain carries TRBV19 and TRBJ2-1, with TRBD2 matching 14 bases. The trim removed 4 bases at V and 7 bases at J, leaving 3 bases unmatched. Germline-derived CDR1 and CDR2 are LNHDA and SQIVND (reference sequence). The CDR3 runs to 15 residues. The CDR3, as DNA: TGTGCCAGTAGTACCAGACTAGCGGGGGGGAATGAGCAGTTCTTC. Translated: CASSTRLAGGNEQFF. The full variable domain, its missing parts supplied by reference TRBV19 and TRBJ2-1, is DGGITQSPKYLFRKEGQNVTLSCEQNLNHDAMYWYRQDPGQGLRLIYYSQIVNDFQKGDIAEGYSVSREKKESFPLTVTSAQKNPTAFYLCASSTRLAGGNEQFFGPGTRLTVL.

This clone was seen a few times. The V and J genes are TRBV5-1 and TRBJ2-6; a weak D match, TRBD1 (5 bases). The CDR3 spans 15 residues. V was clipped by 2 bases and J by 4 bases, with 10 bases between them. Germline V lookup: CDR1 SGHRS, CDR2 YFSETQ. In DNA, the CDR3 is TGCGCCAGCAGCTTACTTGGACAAGGGGCCAACGTCCTGACTTTC. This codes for CASSLLGQGANVLTF.

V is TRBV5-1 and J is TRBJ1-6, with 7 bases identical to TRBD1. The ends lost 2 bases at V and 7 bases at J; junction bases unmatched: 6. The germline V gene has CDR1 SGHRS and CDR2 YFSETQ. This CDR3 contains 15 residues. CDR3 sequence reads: CASSFLGQNNSPLHF. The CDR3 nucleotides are TGCGCCAGCAGCTTTCTGGGACAGAACAATTCACCCCTCCACTTT. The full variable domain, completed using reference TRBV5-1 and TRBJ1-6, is KAGVTQTPRYLIKTRGQQVTLSCSPISGHRSVSWYQQTPGQGLQFLFEYFSETQRNKGNFPGRFSGRQFSNSRSEMNVSTLELGDSALYLCASSFLGQNNSPLHFGNGTRLTVT.

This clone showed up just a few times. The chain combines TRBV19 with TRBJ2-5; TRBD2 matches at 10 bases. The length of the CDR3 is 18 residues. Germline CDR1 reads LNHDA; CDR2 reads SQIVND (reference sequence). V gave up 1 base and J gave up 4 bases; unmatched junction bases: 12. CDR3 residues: CASSIVAGGTPGGETQYF. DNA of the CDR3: TGTGCCAGTAGTATAGTAGCGGGGGGCACTCCCGGGGGAGAGACCCAGTACTTC.

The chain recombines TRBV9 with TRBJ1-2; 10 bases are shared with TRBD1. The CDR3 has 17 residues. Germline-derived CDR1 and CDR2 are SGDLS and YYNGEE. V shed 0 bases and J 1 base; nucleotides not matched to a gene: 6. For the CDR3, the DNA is TGTGCCAGCAGCGTAGATGGGACAGGGGCCTTTAACTATGGCTACACCTTC. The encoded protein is CASSVDGTGAFNYGYTF.

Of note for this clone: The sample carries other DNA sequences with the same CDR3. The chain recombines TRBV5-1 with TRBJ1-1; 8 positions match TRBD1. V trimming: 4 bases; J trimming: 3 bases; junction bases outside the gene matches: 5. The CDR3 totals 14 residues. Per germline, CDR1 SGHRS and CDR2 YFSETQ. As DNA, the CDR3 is TGCGCCAGCAGCGGACAGGGAGGCGACACTGAAGCTTTCTTT. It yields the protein CASSGQGGDTEAFF.

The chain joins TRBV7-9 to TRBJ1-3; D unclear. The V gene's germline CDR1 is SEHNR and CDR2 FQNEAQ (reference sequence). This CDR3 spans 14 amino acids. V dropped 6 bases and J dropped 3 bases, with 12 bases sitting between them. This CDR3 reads CASRVEAGGNTIYF. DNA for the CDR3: TGTGCCAGCAGGGTCGAGGCGGGTGGAAACACCATATATTTT.

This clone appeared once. The CDR3 region has the DNA TGTGCCACCAGTGATATGGGGAGGTCGGCTGGCTACACCTTC. It yields the protein CATSDMGRSAGYTF. The chain recombines TRBV24-1 with TRBJ1-2; no clear D gene. The germline V gene encodes CDR1 KGHDR and CDR2 SFDVKD. V was trimmed by 3 bases and J by 7 bases, leaving 14 bases between them. The CDR3 is 14 residues long.

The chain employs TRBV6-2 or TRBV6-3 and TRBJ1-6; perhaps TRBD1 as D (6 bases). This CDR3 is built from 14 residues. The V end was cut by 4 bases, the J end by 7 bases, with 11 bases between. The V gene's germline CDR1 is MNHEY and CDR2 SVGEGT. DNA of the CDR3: TGTGCCAGCAGTTTTTTCGGGACAAATTCACCCCTCCACTTT. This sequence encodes CASSFFGTNSPLHF.

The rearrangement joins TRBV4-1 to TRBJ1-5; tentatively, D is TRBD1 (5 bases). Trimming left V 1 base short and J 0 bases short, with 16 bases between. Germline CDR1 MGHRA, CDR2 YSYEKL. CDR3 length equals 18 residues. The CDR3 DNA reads TGCGCCAGCAGCCAAGTCACAGGTGGAATTTATAGCAATCAGCCCCAGCATTTT. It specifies CASSQVTGGIYSNQPQHF.

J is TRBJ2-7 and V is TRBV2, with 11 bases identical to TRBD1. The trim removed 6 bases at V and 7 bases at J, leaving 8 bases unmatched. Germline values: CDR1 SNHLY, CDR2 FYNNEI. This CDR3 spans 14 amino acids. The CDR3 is CASRGQGASWEQYF. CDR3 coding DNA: TGTGCCAGCAGAGGACAGGGGGCTTCGTGGGAGCAGTACTTC.

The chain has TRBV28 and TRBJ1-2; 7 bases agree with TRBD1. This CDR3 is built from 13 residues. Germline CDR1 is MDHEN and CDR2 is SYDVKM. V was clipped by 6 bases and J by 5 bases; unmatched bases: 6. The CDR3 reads CASRDGQVYGYTF. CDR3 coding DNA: TGTGCCAGCAGAGACGGACAGGTTTATGGCTACACCTTC.

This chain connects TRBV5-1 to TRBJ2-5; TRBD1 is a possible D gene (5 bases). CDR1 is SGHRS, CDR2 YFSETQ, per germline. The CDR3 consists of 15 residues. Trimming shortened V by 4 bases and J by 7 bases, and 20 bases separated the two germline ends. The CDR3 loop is CASSPEGVVFATQYF. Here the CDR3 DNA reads TGCGCCAGCAGCCCGGAAGGGGTAGTATTTGCGACCCAGTACTTC.

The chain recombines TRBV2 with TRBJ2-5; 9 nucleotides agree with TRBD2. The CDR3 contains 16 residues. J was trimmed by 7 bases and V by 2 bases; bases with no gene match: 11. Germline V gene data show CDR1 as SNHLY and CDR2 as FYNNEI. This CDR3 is CASSERFSGGEVTQYF. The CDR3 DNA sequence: TGTGCCAGCAGTGAAAGGTTTAGCGGGGGAGAGGTGACCCAGTACTTC.

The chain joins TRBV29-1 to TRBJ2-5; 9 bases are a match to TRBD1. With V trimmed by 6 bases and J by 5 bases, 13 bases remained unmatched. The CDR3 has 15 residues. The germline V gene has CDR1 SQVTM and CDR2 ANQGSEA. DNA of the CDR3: TGCAGCGTCCTTTCCGGACAGGGGATAGGGGAGACCCAGTACTTC. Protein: CSVLSGQGIGETQYF.